Following are 7 T cell receptor beta chains from one sample sequenced in a study of blood T cell repertoires in COVID-19 (dated by TCRdb to the early 2020s). The receptor library was made with the immunoSEQ multiplex PCR assay. Drawn from immuneACCESS, this table holds only the in-frame rearrangements with V and J called that TCRdb kept. Clones are partly lost; checked studies trace under half to an unresolved V gene and leave the rest unexplained. This sample has about 160,000 clones in its table, and roughly nine tenths of those were observed once. Of the sample, 4% is held by the ten largest clones. The sample consisted of peripheral blood. The receptors derive from a woman in her 70s with acute or convalescent COVID-19.

This clone occurred a few times. The J gene is TRBJ1-1, the V gene TRBV19; a possible D gene is TRBD1 (5 bases). CDR3 size: 13 residues. Trimming took off 3 bases at V and 8 bases at J, with 13 bases between the two ends. CDR1 is LNHDA, CDR2 SQIVND, per germline (reference sequence). DNA for the CDR3: TGTGCCAGTAGTATTGTGGGGGGATCGGAAGCTTTCTTT. Protein product: CASSIVGGSEAFF. Variable domain in full (rest from reference TRBV19 and TRBJ1-1): DGGITQSPKYLFRKEGQNVTLSCEQNLNHDAMYWYRQDPGQGLRLIYYSQIVNDFQKGDIAEGYSVSREKKESFPLTVTSAQKNPTAFYLCASSIVGGSEAFFGQGTRLTVV.

This rearrangement joins TRBV6-6 to TRBJ1-6; 8 bases match TRBD1. The CDR3 is made up of 15 amino acids. V dropped 6 bases and J dropped 9; count of bases not matched to a gene: 10. Germline V gene lookup returns CDR1 MNHNY and CDR2 SVGAGI (reference sequence). CDR3 coding DNA: TGTGCCAGCAGACCACCGGGACAGGAGGCTTCACCCCTCCACTTT. It is translated as CASRPPGQEASPLHF.

The CDR3 spells CASSLRRDTEAFF. The CDR3 DNA follows: TGTGCCAGCAGTTTACGACGGGATACTGAAGCTTTCTTT. This chain uses TRBV27 with TRBJ1-1; no clear D. CDR3 size: 13 residues. V gave up 2 bases and J gave up 5 bases, with 9 bases separating them. Germline V CDR1 and CDR2: MNHEY, SMNVEV (reference sequence).

This chain links TRBV19 with TRBJ1-2; D gene ambiguous. Germline CDR1 and CDR2: LNHDA and SQIVND (reference sequence). This CDR3 has 12 residues. Trimming shortened V by 7 bases and J by 3 bases, and 9 bases separated the two germline ends. Here the CDR3 reads CASTDNDYGYTF. The CDR3, as DNA: TGTGCCAGTACTGACAACGACTATGGCTACACCTTC.

The chain combines TRBV19 with TRBJ1-2; 7 bases are a match to TRBD1. The germline V gene has CDR1 LNHDA and CDR2 SQIVND (reference sequence). With V trimmed by 7 bases and J by 4 bases, 9 bases remained unmatched. CDR3 length equals 14 residues. DNA for the CDR3: TGTGCCAGTACCGCCGGGACAGCGTTCTATGGCTACACCTTC. This encodes CASTAGTAFYGYTF. Looking up the rest from reference TRBV19 and TRBJ1-2 gives the full variable domain: DGGITQSPKYLFRKEGQNVTLSCEQNLNHDAMYWYRQDPGQGLRLIYYSQIVNDFQKGDIAEGYSVSREKKESFPLTVTSAQKNPTAFYLCASTAGTAFYGYTFGSGTRLTVV.

This CDR3 reads CASSPGGSRYEQYF. DNA for the CDR3: TGTGCCAGCAGCCCCGGGGGGTCCCGCTACGAGCAGTACTTC. The rearrangement links TRBV7-2 to TRBJ2-7; 7 nucleotides agree with TRBD2. The CDR3 has 14 amino acids. With V trimmed by 5 bases and J by 3 bases, 7 bases remained unmatched. The germline gives CDR1 SGHTA, CDR2 FQGNSA.

The chain employs TRBV2 and TRBJ1-2, with TRBD1 matching 9 bases. With 6 bases clipped from V and 6 bases from J, the junction kept 8 bases outside the gene matches. Germline CDR1 is SNHLY and CDR2 is FYNNEI. The CDR3 is 14 amino acids. The CDR3 bases are TGTGCCAGCAGGCAAGCCGGGACAGGGAATGGCTACACCTTC. Translated, it gives CASRQAGTGNGYTF.